A selection of T cell receptor beta chains follows, all from one sample in a study of T cells in Graves' hyperthyroidism and ophthalmopathy. TCRdb recomputed calls from the multiplex PCR reads with MiXCR, one row per CDR3 protein. The sample records roughly 350,000 distinct CDR3 sequences, about 15% being singletons. The sequenced sample was blood. Receptors were obtained from a woman aged 25 to 39 with Graves' hyperthyroidism. The CDR3 runs from the conserved cysteine through the conserved F or W. Fields, in order: CDR3 protein, CDR3 DNA, D gene, V gene, J gene, clone size, CDR3 length. The D gene is left open where the match is weak. Size values are once, few and many counts, or a class for expanded clones, and some rows have none.

CDR3: CASRSSDRGEQYF
DNA: TGTGCCAGCAGGTCCTCCGACAGGGGCGAGCAGTACTTC
D: TRBD1
V: TRBV28
J: TRBJ2-7
size: many
length: 13

CDR3: CASSLKAREATEAFF
DNA: TGTGCCAGCAGCTTAAAGGCCAGAGAAGCCACTGAAGCTTTCTTT
D: -
V: TRBV7-8
J: TRBJ1-1
size: many
length: 15

CDR3: CSARTRDRIDEKLFF
DNA: TGCAGTGCCCGTACGAGGGACAGGATAGATGAAAAACTGTTTTTT
D: TRBD1
V: TRBV20-1
J: TRBJ1-4
size: few
length: 15

CDR3: CASSYGLSSGELFF
DNA: TGTGCCAGCAGCTACGGACTCAGCTCCGGGGAGCTGTTTTTT
D: -
V: TRBV6-1
J: TRBJ2-2
size: many
length: 14

CDR3: CASSVEGRGGELFF
DNA: TGTGCCAGCAGCGTAGAAGGCAGGGGCGGGGAGCTGTTTTTT
D: -
V: TRBV9
J: TRBJ2-2
size: -
length: 14

CDR3: CASSLEDRGQETQYF
DNA: TGCGCCAGCAGCTTGGAAGACAGGGGGCAAGAGACCCAGTACTTC
D: TRBD1
V: TRBV5-1
J: TRBJ2-5
size: -
length: 15

CDR3: CSVEGGEDYEQYF
DNA: TGCAGCGTTGAGGGGGGTGAGGACTACGAGCAGTACTTC
D: -
V: TRBV29-1
J: TRBJ2-7
size: many
length: 13

CDR3: CASSLNLANEQFF
DNA: TGTGCCAGCAGCTTAAATCTTGCAAATGAGCAGTTCTTC
D: -
V: TRBV7-3
J: TRBJ2-1
size: -
length: 13

CDR3: CSAPLDWGNEQFF
DNA: TGCAGTGCTCCGCTTGACTGGGGCAATGAGCAGTTCTTC
D: -
V: TRBV20-1
J: TRBJ2-1
size: -
length: 13

CDR3: CASGRGSSEQFF
DNA: TGTGCCAGCGGGCGGGGTAGCAGTGAGCAGTTCTTC
D: -
V: TRBV6-1
J: TRBJ2-1
size: many
length: 12

CDR3: CASSQDRGSGANVLTF
DNA: TGTGCCAGCAGTCAGGACAGGGGCTCTGGGGCCAACGTCCTGACTTTC
D: TRBD1
V: TRBV6-1
J: TRBJ2-6
size: -
length: 16

CDR3: CASSLGGEVGYTF
DNA: TGTGCCAGCAGCTTGGGCGGTGAAGTCGGCTACACCTTC
D: -
V: TRBV11-2
J: TRBJ1-2
size: many
length: 13

CDR3: CASSYDIRASGDPSYEQYF
DNA: TGTGCCAGCAGTTACGATATAAGGGCTAGCGGGGATCCATCCTACGAGCAGTACTTC
D: TRBD2
V: TRBV6-5
J: TRBJ2-7
size: -
length: 19

CDR3: CASTLGSAEAFF
DNA: TGTGCCAGCACCCTGGGGAGTGCTGAAGCTTTCTTT
D: -
V: TRBV28
J: TRBJ1-1
size: many
length: 12

CDR3: CASRGYNEQFF
DNA: TGTGCCAGCAGGGGCTACAATGAGCAGTTCTTC
D: -
V: TRBV12-3/TRBV12-4
J: TRBJ2-1
size: many
length: 11

CDR3: CASSIRQEAYNEQFF
DNA: TGTGCCAGTAGTATCCGACAGGAAGCCTACAATGAGCAGTTCTTC
D: -
V: TRBV19
J: TRBJ2-1
size: few
length: 15

CDR3: CSATYPRLDATQYF
DNA: TGCAGTGCTACCTACCCTCGACTTGACGCTACGCAGTATTTT
D: -
V: TRBV20-1
J: TRBJ2-3
size: few
length: 14

CDR3: CASSSAGGSVYEQYF
DNA: TGTGCCAGCAGCTCAGCGGGAGGGTCGGTTTACGAGCAGTACTTC
D: TRBD2
V: TRBV3-1
J: TRBJ2-7
size: many
length: 15

CDR3: CASSYGVSYEQYF
DNA: TGTGCCAGCAGTTATGGGGTCTCCTACGAGCAGTACTTC
D: -
V: TRBV6-2/TRBV6-3
J: TRBJ2-7
size: -
length: 13

CDR3: CASSYGTKNTGELFF
DNA: TGTGCCAGCAGTTACGGGACAAAGAACACCGGGGAGCTGTTTTTT
D: -
V: TRBV6-2/TRBV6-3
J: TRBJ2-2
size: many
length: 15

CDR3: CASTILGPTGPHGEQYF
DNA: TGTGCCAGCACAATTCTGGGGCCTACGGGCCCCCACGGCGAGCAGTACTTC
D: -
V: TRBV5-8
J: TRBJ2-7
size: many
length: 17

CDR3: CASTQMGGNTGELFF
DNA: TGTGCCAGCACCCAAATGGGGGGTAACACCGGGGAGCTGTTTTTT
D: -
V: TRBV2
J: TRBJ2-2
size: many
length: 15

CDR3: CASSQVAGDAQYF
DNA: TGTGCCAGCAGCCAAGTTGCGGGAGATGCGCAGTATTTT
D: TRBD2
V: TRBV3-1
J: TRBJ2-3
size: few
length: 13

CDR3: CASSRTGVSELFF
DNA: TGCGCCAGCAGCCGGACAGGGGTTTCGGAACTGTTTTTT
D: TRBD1
V: TRBV4-1
J: TRBJ1-4
size: -
length: 13

CDR3: CPSTLSGMNYNEQFF
DNA: TGTCCCAGCACCTTAAGCGGGATGAACTACAATGAGCAGTTCTTC
D: TRBD2
V: TRBV28
J: TRBJ2-1
size: few
length: 15

CDR3: CASRGARRETQYF
DNA: TGTGCCAGCCGAGGAGCAAGGAGAGAGACCCAGTACTTC
D: -
V: TRBV28
J: TRBJ2-5
size: many
length: 13

CDR3: CASSLEMGWDTEAFF
DNA: TGTGCCAGCAGCTTAGAGATGGGTTGGGACACTGAAGCTTTCTTT
D: -
V: TRBV11-2
J: TRBJ1-1
size: many
length: 15

CDR3: CASSPTPTSGTDTQYF
DNA: TGTGCCAGCAGCCCAACCCCGACTAGCGGCACAGATACGCAGTATTTT
D: TRBD2
V: TRBV11-3
J: TRBJ2-3
size: many
length: 16

CDR3: CASSHGAPVNQPQHF
DNA: TGTGCCAGCTCACATGGGGCCCCGGTCAATCAGCCCCAGCATTTT
D: -
V: TRBV18
J: TRBJ1-5
size: -
length: 15

CDR3: CASSLISGRAAEQFF
DNA: TGCGCCAGCAGCTTGATTAGCGGGAGGGCCGCTGAGCAGTTCTTC
D: TRBD2
V: TRBV5-1
J: TRBJ2-1
size: few
length: 15

CDR3: CASSPTENIQYF
DNA: TGTGCCAGTAGCCCGACAGAAAACATTCAGTACTTC
D: -
V: TRBV19
J: TRBJ2-4
size: -
length: 12

CDR3: CASSLDFGSTEAFF
DNA: TGTGCCAGCAGCTTAGACTTCGGGAGCACTGAAGCTTTCTTT
D: -
V: TRBV7-2
J: TRBJ1-1
size: few
length: 14

CDR3: CASSFRQGNTKLFF
DNA: TGTGCCAGCAGTTTTCGACAGGGGAATACAAAACTGTTTTTT
D: TRBD1
V: TRBV12-3/TRBV12-4
J: TRBJ1-4
size: few
length: 14

CDR3: CSARGAREGNEQYF
DNA: TGCAGTGCTAGAGGAGCGCGGGAGGGGAACGAGCAGTACTTC
D: TRBD2
V: TRBV20-1
J: TRBJ2-7
size: -
length: 14

CDR3: CASSEKSLGQMIYEQYF
DNA: TGTGCCAGCAGCGAAAAATCTCTGGGACAGATGATCTACGAGCAGTACTTC
D: TRBD1
V: TRBV9
J: TRBJ2-7
size: many
length: 17

CDR3: CASSLGPQGAQFAEAFF
DNA: TGTGCCAGCAGCTTAGGTCCCCAGGGGGCGCAGTTTGCTGAAGCTTTCTTT
D: TRBD1
V: TRBV11-2
J: TRBJ1-1
size: many
length: 17

CDR3: CASSEIEGGADTQYF
DNA: TGTGCCAGCAGCGAGATTGAGGGTGGCGCAGATACGCAGTATTTT
D: -
V: TRBV11-2
J: TRBJ2-3
size: many
length: 15

CDR3: CASSQQGRSYGYTF
DNA: TGCGCCAGCAGCCAGCAGGGCCGATCCTATGGCTACACCTTC
D: -
V: TRBV4-1
J: TRBJ1-2
size: -
length: 14

CDR3: CASSGRAGRSRYNEQFF
DNA: TGTGCCAGCAGCGGAAGAGCGGGCCGCTCTAGGTACAATGAGCAGTTCTTC
D: -
V: TRBV7-9
J: TRBJ2-1
size: -
length: 17

CDR3: CSARKGRAQDEQFF
DNA: TGCAGTGCTAGGAAGGGCAGGGCTCAGGATGAGCAGTTCTTC
D: -
V: TRBV20-1
J: TRBJ2-1
size: many
length: 14

CDR3: CASSEPPTYTQYF
DNA: TGTGCCAGCAGCGAACCCCCCACTTATACGCAGTATTTT
D: -
V: TRBV7-3
J: TRBJ2-3
size: many
length: 13

CDR3: CASSAMPPGPGSASNEQFF
DNA: TGTGCCAGCAGTGCGATGCCACCAGGGCCCGGGTCCGCCTCCAATGAGCAGTTCTTC
D: -
V: TRBV6-1
J: TRBJ2-1
size: -
length: 19

CDR3: CASSDQPEKLFF
DNA: TGTGCCAGCAGTGACCAACCCGAAAAACTGTTTTTT
D: -
V: TRBV12-3/TRBV12-4
J: TRBJ1-4
size: many
length: 12